The entry below gives a single TCR beta chain sequence along with its context. Data came from immunoSEQ multiplex PCR; TCRdb stores just in-frame clones and leaves some out. The sample records approximately 170,000 clones, roughly 90% being singletons. These data come from a study of blood T cell repertoires in COVID-19. Germline CDR1 and CDR2: SNHLY and FYNNEI. The V and J ends lost 6 bases and 7 bases respectively, with 12 bases between them. This CDR3 is 13 amino acids long. Sequencing was carried out using peripheral blood. The chain has TRBV2 and TRBJ2-2, with a weak D call TRBD2 (5 bases). The sequence derives from a man in his 60s with active or convalescent COVID-19. As DNA, the CDR3 is TGTGCCAGCAGGGACTCTTCCTTCGGGGAGCTGTTTTTT. Its translation: CASRDSSFGELFF. The whole variable domain, remainder taken from reference TRBV2 and TRBJ2-2, is EPEVTQTPSHQVTQMGQEVILRCVPISNHLYFYWYRQILGQKVEFLVSFYNNEISEKSEIFDDQFSVERPDGSNFTLKIRSTKLEDSAMYFCASRDSSFGELFFGEGSRLTVL.